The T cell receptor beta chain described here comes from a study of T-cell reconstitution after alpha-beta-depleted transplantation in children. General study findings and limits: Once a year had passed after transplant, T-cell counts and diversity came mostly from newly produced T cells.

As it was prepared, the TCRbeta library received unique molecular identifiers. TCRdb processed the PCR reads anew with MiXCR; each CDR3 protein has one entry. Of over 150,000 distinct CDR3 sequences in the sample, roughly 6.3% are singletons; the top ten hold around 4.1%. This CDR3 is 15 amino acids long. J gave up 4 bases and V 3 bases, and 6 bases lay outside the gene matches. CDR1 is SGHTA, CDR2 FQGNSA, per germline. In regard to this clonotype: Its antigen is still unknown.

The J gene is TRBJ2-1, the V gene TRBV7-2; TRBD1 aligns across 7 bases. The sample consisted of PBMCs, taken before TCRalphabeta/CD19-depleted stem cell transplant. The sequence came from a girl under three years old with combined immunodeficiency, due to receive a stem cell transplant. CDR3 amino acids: CASSLNTGAYNEQFF. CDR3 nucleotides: TGTGCCAGCAGCTTGAACACAGGGGCTTACAATGAGCAGTTCTTC.